A selection of T cell receptor beta chains follows, all from one sample in a study of blood T cell repertoires in COVID-19. Sequencing used immunoSEQ multiplex PCR; TCRdb keeps in-frame clones, though not all of them. Among 150,000 to 200,000 clones listed, over 65% were seen once. The sequenced sample was peripheral blood. The receptors were gathered from a man aged 55 to 69 with acute or convalescent COVID-19. CDR3s include the opening cysteine and the closing phenylalanine or tryptophan. D genes are given only for firm matches. For some rows the clone size is stated as once, few or many, or as a class when expanded; others skip it.

abundance	v_gene	j_gene	d_gene	CDR3aa	CDR3nt
.	TRBV5-1	TRBJ1-2	.	CASSSLQVNLGYTF	TGCGCCAGCAGTTCGTTGCAGGTAAATCTTGGCTACACCTTC
.	TRBV12-5	TRBJ2-3	TRBD1	CASGLERTGIADTQYF	TGTGCTAGTGGTTTGGAAAGGACAGGGATTGCAGATACGCAGTATTTT
once	TRBV21-1	TRBJ2-2	.	CASNALGQDTNTGELFF	TGTGCCAGCAACGCTTTAGGACAGGACACGAACACCGGGGAGCTGTTTTTT
.	TRBV6-5	TRBJ2-1	.	CASSYRGQYNEQFF	TGTGCCAGCAGTTACCGAGGACAGTACAATGAGCAGTTCTTC
few	TRBV19	TRBJ1-2	.	CASSIDSTATAGYTF	TGTGCCAGTAGTATAGACTCCACAGCTACCGCTGGCTACACCTTC
.	TRBV25-1	TRBJ2-7	TRBD1	CASKSTGQGSEQYF	TGTGCCAGCAAATCGACGGGACAGGGTTCCGAGCAGTACTTC
.	TRBV6-2/TRBV6-3	TRBJ2-5	TRBD1	CASSSGTVEETQYF	TGTGCCAGCAGTTCTGGGACAGTAGAAGAGACCCAGTACTTC
.	TRBV6-5	TRBJ2-1	.	CASSYSSVAYNEQFF	TGTGCCAGCAGTTACTCGAGTGTGGCCTACAATGAGCAGTTCTTC
.	TRBV24-1	TRBJ2-3	.	CATSDFRVSDTQYF	TGTGCCACCAGTGATTTCAGGGTCTCAGATACGCAGTATTTT
.	TRBV5-1	TRBJ1-6	.	CASSLGGDSYNSPLHF	TGCGCCAGCAGCTTGGGAGGAGACTCCTATAATTCACCCCTCCACTTT
.	TRBV12-2	TRBJ2-7	.	CASRLGGPNEQYF	TGTGCAAGTCGCTTAGGGGGCCCGAATGAGCAGTACTTC
.	TRBV30	TRBJ1-5	TRBD1	CAWSVGRDSRSNQPQHF	TGTGCCTGGAGTGTAGGCCGGGACAGCCGCAGCAATCAGCCCCAGCATTTT
.	TRBV12-3/TRBV12-4	TRBJ2-7	.	CASSSVSPGEQYF	TGTGCCAGCAGTTCAGTCAGCCCAGGGGAGCAGTACTTC
many	TRBV9	TRBJ2-5	TRBD2	CASSVRTSGGTQYF	TGTGCCAGCAGCGTCCGGACTAGCGGGGGGACCCAGTACTTC
.	TRBV19	TRBJ2-1	TRBD2	CASSLSSGGADEQFF	TGTGCCAGTAGCCTCTCTAGCGGGGGGGCAGATGAGCAGTTCTTC
.	TRBV3-1/TRBV3-2	TRBJ1-6	.	CASSQDWRSPLHF	TGTGCCAGCAGCCAAGATTGGCGGTCACCCCTCCACTTT
.	TRBV7-8	TRBJ2-2	TRBD1	CASSLDFFGQGEAGELFF	TGTGCCAGCAGCTTAGATTTTTTTGGACAGGGTGAAGCCGGGGAGCTGTTTTTT
.	TRBV5-1	TRBJ2-5	.	CASSLIGRVNQETQYF	TGCGCCAGCAGCTTGATCGGCAGGGTGAACCAAGAGACCCAGTACTTC
few	TRBV10-3	TRBJ1-1	TRBD1	CAIRDRTGGTEAFF	TGTGCCATCAGGGATCGGACAGGGGGCACTGAAGCTTTCTTT
.	TRBV9	TRBJ1-1	.	CASSETWGAEAFF	TGTGCCAGCAGCGAGACATGGGGGGCTGAAGCTTTCTTT